The T cell receptor beta chain described here comes from a study of CD8 T cells in Susac syndrome. Study-wide context: When blood was collected, patients with Susac syndrome were therapy-naive, were taking corticosteroids, or were receiving intravenous immunoglobulin alone. Notes on the study in general: CD8+ clonal expansion in Susac peaked in TEMRA cells and active patients.

About this clonotype: The antigen is not known.

It was with random hexamers that 0.5 to 1 ug RNA was reverse transcribed. TCRdb processed the immunoSEQ multiplex PCR reads anew with MiXCR; each CDR3 protein has one entry. The table has roughly 110,000 distinct CDR3 sequences, roughly 94% seen once. The germline V gene encodes CDR1 SGDLS and CDR2 YYNGEE. Trimming stripped 3 bases from V and 4 bases from J, with 4 bases between. The CDR3 has 12 amino acids. The CD8+ and CD4+ T cells were isolated magnetically using a negative isolation approach, whereas the TEMRA cells were enriched by FACS. The chain recombines TRBV9 with TRBJ2-2; D remains ambiguous. This clonotype originated in a human donor with Susac syndrome. The sample taken for sequencing was CD8+ T cells from PBMCs. The CDR3 sequence is CASSGSTGELFF. The CDR3 bases are TGTGCCAGCAGCGGGAGCACCGGGGAGCTGTTTTTT.